This TCR beta chain was recorded in a study of T cells after yellow fever vaccination. This CDR3 comprises 15 residues. J lost 6 bases, V lost 6 bases, and 12 bases had no gene match. The V gene's germline CDR1 is KGHSH and CDR2 LQKENI. TCRdb recomputed calls from the 5' RACE reads with MiXCR, one row per CDR3 protein. The sample lists 230,000 or so distinct CDR3 sequences, approximately 3.8% seen once, with approximately 18% in the top ten. This clonotype was seen repeatedly, ten times or more. The chain employs TRBV18 and TRBJ1-2; 8 bases agree with TRBD1. Sequences were derived from PBMCs, sampled 15 days after the yellow fever booster vaccination. The receptor comes from a man between 18 and 29 years old who received the YFV17D yellow fever vaccine. The CDR3 DNA follows: TGTGCCAGCTCGACCAGGGGCCAGGGGGCTGATGGCTACACCTTC. This codes for CASSTRGQGADGYTF.